This entry features one T cell receptor beta chain sequence. This record comes from a study of OX40 agonist ivuxolimab in advanced cancers. Study-wide context: Six ivuxolimab dose levels, 0.01 to 10 mg/kg, were given intravenously every 2 weeks. With a range of roughly 20 to 80, age averaged approximately 60 years, and around 80% were male. Of the patients, three showed partial responses, one with hepatocellular carcinoma and two with cutaneous melanoma.

The CDR3 spans 14 residues. Trimming pared 2 bases from V and 4 bases from J, leaving 10 bases between. Germline V CDR1 and CDR2: MNHNY, SVGAGI (reference sequence). Assay used: immunoSEQ multiplex PCR; TCRdb lists only in-frame clones, some missing. The sample carries tens of thousands of clones, about 89% recorded once. This sequence was found in an adult with an advanced solid tumor such as melanoma, head and neck, liver or kidney cancer. Source: CD4+ or CD8+ T cells sorted from blood, taken in a trial of the OX40 agonist ivuxolimab. The genes are TRBV6-6 and TRBJ2-3, with TRBD1 as a possible D gene (5 bases). This chain's CDR3 is CASSYGATSDTQYF. DNA of the CDR3: TGTGCCAGCAGTTACGGGGCGACCTCAGATACGCAGTATTTT.